A selection of T cell receptor beta chains follows, all from one sample in a study of patients and donors after allogeneic stem cell transplantation. TCRdb reprocessed the RT-PCR reads with MiXCR, giving one entry per CDR3 protein. This sample yields over 400,000 distinct CDR3 sequences, of which 16% are seen a single time; roughly 7% belongs to the top ten. Sample: blood, either unsorted or a sorted T cell fraction (not recorded which). All receptors derive from a human donor who was either an allogeneic HSCT recipient or a stem cell or donor lymphocyte infusion donor (not recorded which). It is not recorded whose cells these are; they may come from a transplant donor. CDR3s include the opening cysteine and the closing phenylalanine or tryptophan. The order of the fields is V gene, D gene, J gene, clone size, CDR3 protein, CDR3 DNA. D genes are given only for firm matches. Only part of the rows carry a size: once, few, many, or a class if the clone is expanded.

>TRBV7-9|NA|TRBJ2-3|NA
CASLPRITQYF
TGTGCCAGCCTGCCCCGAATTACGCAGTATTTT
>TRBV19|NA|TRBJ1-2|few
CASNGGGRFVYGYTF
TGTGCCAGTAATGGCGGGGGCCGATTCGTCTATGGCTACACCTTC
>TRBV6-5|NA|TRBJ1-3|many
CASSYSAGNTIYF
TGTGCCAGCAGTTATTCGGCCGGGAACACCATATATTTT
>TRBV3-1|TRBD1|TRBJ1-4|NA
CASSPYGQGWGKLFF
TGTGCCAGCAGCCCTTACGGACAGGGTTGGGGAAAACTGTTTTTT
>TRBV2|NA|TRBJ1-5|few
CASSFDRGQPQHF
TGTGCCAGCAGTTTCGACAGAGGCCAGCCCCAGCATTTT
>TRBV9|NA|TRBJ1-1|NA
CASSEDRMNTEAFF
TGTGCCAGCAGCGAGGACAGAATGAACACTGAAGCTTTCTTT
>TRBV7-2|NA|TRBJ2-5|NA
CASSLRGGRPQETQYF
TGTGCCAGCAGCTTGCGTGGCGGTAGGCCACAAGAGACCCAGTACTTC
>TRBV7-9|TRBD1|TRBJ2-5|few
CASSFSRGLETQYF
TGTGCCAGCAGCTTTTCTAGGGGGCTGGAGACCCAGTACTTC
>TRBV12-5|TRBD1|TRBJ2-2|NA
CASGPRGLYTGELFF
TGTGCTAGTGGTCCCAGGGGGTTGTACACCGGGGAGCTGTTTTTT
>TRBV12-3/TRBV12-4|TRBD2|TRBJ2-7|many
CASSLLAGGYEQYF
TGTGCCAGCAGTCTCCTAGCGGGAGGCTACGAGCAGTACTTC
>TRBV6-1|TRBD1|TRBJ2-3|few
CASNRGSTDTQYF
TGTGCCAGCAACAGGGGTAGTACAGATACGCAGTATTTT
>TRBV12-3/TRBV12-4|NA|TRBJ2-7|few
CASSLGAGAGVHEQYF
TGTGCCAGCAGTTTGGGGGCAGGGGCGGGAGTCCACGAGCAGTACTTC
>TRBV24-1|TRBD1|TRBJ2-5|few
CATSPGTGGGETQYF
TGTGCCACCAGCCCCGGGACAGGGGGTGGAGAGACCCAGTACTTC
>TRBV7-9|NA|TRBJ2-1|many
CASSFGGGNNEQFF
TGTGCCAGCAGCTTCGGAGGGGGCAACAATGAGCAGTTCTTC
>TRBV2|NA|TRBJ1-5|many
CASSPGQQQPQHF
TGTGCCAGCAGTCCTGGACAGCAACAGCCCCAGCATTTT
>TRBV10-3|NA|TRBJ2-6|few
CAIRQGSGANVLTF
TGTGCCATCAGACAGGGATCCGGGGCCAACGTCCTGACTTTC
>TRBV12-3/TRBV12-4|TRBD1|TRBJ1-2|NA
CASSNTTGVWTYGYTF
TGTGCCAGCAGTAACACGACAGGGGTGTGGACCTATGGCTACACCTTC
>TRBV30|TRBD2|TRBJ2-5|NA
CAWSVPLAGANATQYF
TGTGCCTGGAGTGTACCGCTAGCGGGAGCGAACGCGACCCAGTACTTC
>TRBV11-2|NA|TRBJ1-1|NA
CASSSWRRNTEAFF
TGTGCCAGCAGCTCCTGGCGGCGAAACACTGAAGCTTTCTTT
>TRBV7-9|NA|TRBJ2-2|NA
CASRPAGTARTGELFF
TGTGCCAGCAGGCCTGCTGGGACTGCGAGAACCGGGGAGCTGTTTTTT
>TRBV6-6|NA|TRBJ1-2|NA
CASSALWTDLTF
TGTGCCAGCAGTGCCCTTTGGACGGACCTCACCTTC
>TRBV7-3|TRBD2|TRBJ2-1|many
CASSLTPSGSLYEQFF
TGTGCCAGCAGCTTAACTCCTAGCGGGAGTTTATATGAGCAGTTCTTC
>TRBV12-3/TRBV12-4|NA|TRBJ2-4|NA
CASSGPGNNIQYF
TGTGCCAGCAGTGGTCCCGGGAACAACATTCAGTACTTC
>TRBV5-1|NA|TRBJ2-3|many
CASSLERAGTDTQYF
TGCGCCAGCAGCTTGGAACGGGCTGGCACAGATACGCAGTATTTT
>TRBV4-1|NA|TRBJ2-6|few
CASSQVGGTGANVLTF
TGCGCCAGCAGCCAAGTAGGGGGAACTGGGGCCAACGTCCTGACTTTC
>TRBV20-1|NA|TRBJ2-7|few
CSASVELFEQYF
TGCAGTGCTAGCGTGGAGCTTTTCGAGCAGTACTTC
>TRBV20-1|NA|TRBJ1-2|NA
CSPKVPNYGYTF
TGCAGTCCAAAAGTCCCTAACTATGGCTACACCTTC
>TRBV29-1|NA|TRBJ2-1|many
CSVEIYNEQFF
TGCAGCGTTGAGATTTACAATGAGCAGTTCTTC
>TRBV2|NA|TRBJ1-1|few
CASSEIWPPSDTEAFF
TGTGCCAGCAGTGAAATTTGGCCACCCTCCGACACTGAAGCTTTCTTT
>TRBV7-2|NA|TRBJ1-4|NA
CASSLRGRDEKLFF
TGTGCCAGCAGCCTAAGGGGGAGGGATGAAAAACTGTTTTTT
>TRBV11-3|TRBD2|TRBJ2-1|NA
CASSLAGTSRNNEQFF
TGTGCCAGCAGCTTAGCCGGGACTAGCAGAAACAATGAGCAGTTCTTC
>TRBV15|TRBD2|TRBJ2-1|NA
CATSRVGLAVSFSYNEQFF
TGTGCCACCAGCAGAGTGGGACTAGCGGTGAGTTTCTCCTACAATGAGCAGTTCTTC
>TRBV20-1|TRBD2|TRBJ2-3|few
CSARDEGGGRPDTQYF
TGCAGTGCTAGAGATGAGGGCGGGGGGAGGCCAGATACGCAGTATTTT
>TRBV12-3/TRBV12-4|NA|TRBJ2-1|few
CASSLKLASYNEQFF
TGTGCCAGCAGTTTAAAGCTAGCGAGCTACAATGAGCAGTTCTTC
>TRBV10-2|NA|TRBJ1-5|NA
CASSERQGRGQPQHF
TGCGCCAGCAGTGAGCGGCAGGGAAGAGGTCAGCCCCAGCATTTT
>TRBV5-1|NA|TRBJ2-3|few
CASSLAAGVTDTQYF
TGCGCCAGCAGCTTAGCGGCAGGAGTCACAGATACGCAGTATTTT
>TRBV4-1|NA|TRBJ1-6|NA
CASSPSGQGYNSPLHF
TGCGCCAGCAGCCCGTCTGGCCAGGGCTATAATTCACCCCTCCACTTT
>TRBV28|NA|TRBJ2-4|NA
CASSLPGLNIQYF
TGTGCCAGCAGTTTACCAGGACTAAACATTCAGTACTTC
>TRBV29-1|TRBD2|TRBJ2-1|many
CSVDLLAGAYNEQFF
TGCAGCGTTGATCTGCTAGCGGGGGCGTACAATGAGCAGTTCTTC
>TRBV5-1|TRBD2|TRBJ2-7|few
CASSLGSGGYEQYF
TGCGCCAGCAGCTTGGGTAGCGGGGGGTACGAGCAGTACTTC
>TRBV7-3|NA|TRBJ2-1|NA
CASSFFGSSNEQFF
TGTGCCAGCAGCTTTTTCGGGTCGAGCAATGAGCAGTTCTTC
>TRBV12-3/TRBV12-4|NA|TRBJ2-3|many
CASSFDYTDTQYF
TGTGCCAGCAGTTTCGACTACACAGATACGCAGTATTTT
>TRBV4-2|NA|TRBJ1-6|NA
CASSQEGRVSSYNSPLHF
TGTGCCAGCAGCCAGGAAGGACGGGTGAGCTCCTATAATTCACCCCTCCACTTT
>TRBV5-1|NA|TRBJ2-2|NA
CATMGVANTGELFF
TGCGCCACCATGGGGGTCGCGAACACCGGGGAGCTGTTTTTT
>TRBV19|NA|TRBJ1-3|NA
CASNTGRRNTIYF
TGTGCCAGTAACACCGGTCGTAGGAACACCATATATTTT
>TRBV12-3/TRBV12-4|TRBD1|TRBJ1-2|many
CASSSAQGSSVSGYTF
TGTGCCAGCAGCTCCGCACAGGGGAGTAGTGTCAGTGGCTACACCTTC
>TRBV5-1|NA|TRBJ1-1|few
CASSFGPATEAFF
TGCGCCAGCAGCTTTGGGCCAGCTACTGAAGCTTTCTTT
>TRBV20-1|NA|TRBJ2-3|NA
CSARSRGRSDTQYF
TGCAGTGCTAGATCTCGCGGTAGATCAGATACGCAGTATTTT
>TRBV3-1|NA|TRBJ2-7|NA
CASSQITGRSSYEQYF
TGTGCCAGCAGCCAGATTACAGGGAGGAGCTCCTACGAGCAGTACTTC
>TRBV12-3/TRBV12-4|NA|TRBJ2-3|NA
CASSLASRGTDTQYF
TGTGCCAGCAGTTTAGCTTCGAGGGGAACAGATACGCAGTATTTT
>TRBV24-1|NA|TRBJ1-5|NA
CATSDPGHNQPQHF
TGTGCCACCAGTGATCCCGGGCACAATCAGCCCCAGCATTTT
>TRBV27|NA|TRBJ1-6|NA
CASTLGAYNSPLHF
TGTGCCAGCACACTCGGGGCCTATAATTCACCCCTCCACTTT
>TRBV25-1|TRBD2|TRBJ2-2|NA
CASSSGGGATGELFF
TGTGCCAGCAGTTCCGGCGGGGGGGCCACCGGGGAGCTGTTTTTT